This T cell receptor (beta chain) was observed in a study of STAT5B mutations in CD4+ large granular lymphocyte leukemia. About the research overall: Among healthy controls, a particular HLA allele went with more CDR3 'QG' motifs. Study results and caveats: No patients shared main leukemic clonotypes, though roughly 25% appeared at low frequency elsewhere.

As regards this clone: Its antigen is not known.

V was pared by 4 bases and J by 8 bases, with 18 bases between. Germline values: CDR1 SGHAT, CDR2 FQNNGV. The CDR3 runs to 15 residues. In the source study's methods: A productive frequency of 2.59 x 10-5 was the lowest detectable. Profiling relied on immunoSEQ multiplex PCR, and the TCRdb table lists in-frame clones only, not all of them. V and J calls and clone size follow that table, whereas D and trimming were derived from the DNA. Altogether about 40,000 clones are present, roughly 83% being singletons, with the ten largest covering less than 0.45%. Control samples were healthy donors' buffy coats.

The genes are TRBV11-2 and TRBJ2-4; weak D call: TRBD2 (6 bases). The clonotype comes from a human donor in good health. Input material: CD4+ T cells from blood buffy coats. In DNA form, the CDR3 reads TGTGCCAGCAGCTCCACAGCGGGCCCGGGAGACATTCAGTACTTC. It translates to CASSSTAGPGDIQYF.